The clone carrying this TCR beta chain appeared many times. Its antigen remains unknown. The data were taken from a study of T cells in Graves' hyperthyroidism and ophthalmopathy. Overall study findings and caveats: Ophthalmopathy, as predicted by the model, came a median about six months after the prediction. Most clonotypes that expanded in the thyroid above 0.001 also showed up in blood.

Graves' hyperthyroidism is called stable when ophthalmopathy does not progress within 18 months. Those with hyperthyroidism were 18 to 65 years old, newly diagnosed, and ill for under 2 months. TCR beta CDR3 regions were amplified from RNA. The TCR CDR3 was amplified in a first-round RT-PCR using the HTBI primer set. TCRdb independently ran MiXCR on the multiplex PCR reads; one entry per CDR3 protein. The sample comprises some 200,000 distinct CDR3 sequences, around a sixth of which are singletons, and about 56% rests with the top ten. Germline values: CDR1 DFQATT, CDR2 SNEGSKA (reference sequence). V shed 0 bases and J shed 6 bases, with 11 bases lying between them. The CDR3 covers 14 residues.

The genes are TRBV20-1 and TRBJ2-2, with D perhaps TRBD2 (6 bases). Material for sequencing was blood. This TCR came from a woman aged 45-65 years with Graves' hyperthyroidism. CDR3 sequence: CSARDRWEAGELFF. The CDR3 DNA sequence: TGCAGTGCTAGAGATCGATGGGAGGCCGGGGAGCTGTTTTTT.